The 18 T cell receptor beta chains reported below all come from one sample, sequenced in a study of shared clonotypes between healthy human individuals. Only in-frame clones appear in the TCRdb table, and some are missing; sequencing was by immunoSEQ multiplex PCR. The sample yields a few million clones, around 90% seen once. Sequencing input: naive CD4+ T cells sorted from blood. Subset reported: CD45RA+ positively selected. Receptor source: a man aged 18 to 35 in good health.

Concerning this clone itself: This same CDR3 is encoded by further DNA sequences in the sample. This CDR3 reads CASSRDHTDTQYF. Here the CDR3 DNA reads TGCGCCAGCAGCCGAGACCACACAGATACGCAGTATTTT. J is TRBJ2-3 and V is TRBV4-3; no clear D. The CDR3 runs to 13 residues. Trimming shortened V by 4 bases and J by 2 bases, and 7 bases separated the two germline ends. The germline CDR1 and CDR2 sequences are LGHNA and YSLEER.

The rearrangement uses TRBV5-1 and TRBJ2-2; 7 bases fit TRBD2. Germline V gives CDR1 SGHRS, CDR2 YFSETQ. V was clipped by 1 base and J by 7 bases; unmatched bases: 10. CDR3 length: 16 amino acids. The DNA for the CDR3 is TGCGCCAGCAGCTTGCTGAGCGGGGTTAAAAGCGGGGAGCTGTTTTTT. This codes for CASSLLSGVKSGELFF.

CDR3 nucleotides: TGTGCCAGCAGCTGGGGGGACAACTCCTACAATGAGCAGTTCTTC. Protein sequence: CASSWGDNSYNEQFF. This chain joins TRBV5-4 and TRBJ2-1, with D perhaps matching TRBD1 or TRBD2 (6 bases each). CDR1 is SGHNT, CDR2 YYREEE, per germline (reference sequence). Trimming pared 3 bases from V and 0 bases from J, leaving 10 bases between. This CDR3 region has 15 residues.

The chain links TRBV4-3 to TRBJ2-1; TRBD2 matches 8 bases. This CDR3 contains 19 residues. From germline, CDR1 is LGHNA and CDR2 YSLEER. The V segment lost 0 bases and the J segment 4 bases; nucleotides outside the gene matches: 14. The CDR3 bases are TGCGCCAGCAGCCAAGATGATAAGGGCCTAGCGGGCCTTTACAATGAGCAGTTCTTC. Its translation is CASSQDDKGLAGLYNEQFF.

This chain joins TRBV15 and TRBJ2-5; 11 bases are shared with TRBD2. J gave up 2 bases and V 6 bases, and 5 bases lay outside the gene matches. CDR3 length: 15 amino acids. The V gene's germline CDR1 is LNHNV and CDR2 YYDKDF (reference sequence). CDR3 residues: CATSTRLAGQETQYF. Here the CDR3 DNA reads TGTGCCACCAGTACAAGACTAGCGGGACAAGAGACCCAGTACTTC.

V gene TRBV6-5 combines with J gene TRBJ1-5; no reliable D call. Trimming removed 6 bases from V and 1 base from J, with 7 bases in between. This CDR3 has 13 residues. Per germline, CDR1 MNHEY and CDR2 SVGAGI. The CDR3 nucleotides are TGTGCCAGCAGGCAGGCGAGCAATCAGCCCCAGCATTTT. It specifies CASRQASNQPQHF.

V gene TRBV6-5 combines with J gene TRBJ2-1, with 9 bases identical to TRBD1. Germline V gene data show CDR1 as MNHEY and CDR2 as SVGAGI. V shed 3 bases, J shed 8 bases, and the junction held 5 bases outside the gene matches. The CDR3 length is 14 residues. Here the CDR3 reads CASSYEDRGDEQFF. CDR3 nucleotides: TGTGCCAGCAGTTATGAGGACAGGGGCGATGAGCAGTTCTTC.

J is TRBJ1-1 and V is TRBV28; the D is unclear. Deletions cut 6 bases from V and 1 base from J, with 9 bases between. The CDR3 has 13 residues. CDR1 MDHEN and CDR2 SYDVKM come from the germline V gene. CDR3 coding DNA: TGTGCCAGCAGCAAACCGTCGAACACTGAAGCTTTCTTT. Translated: CASSKPSNTEAFF.

This chain connects TRBV5-1 to TRBJ1-3; 7 bases agree with TRBD1. Losses at the gene ends were 0 bases for V and 4 bases for J; bases not matched to a gene: 4. Germline V gene sequence: CDR1 SGHRS, CDR2 YFSETQ. CDR3 length equals 15 residues. The CDR3 spells CASSLAPGQGNTIYF. CDR3 in DNA: TGCGCCAGCAGCTTGGCCCCGGGACAGGGAAACACCATATATTTT.

The chain uses TRBV11-2 and TRBJ1-1; D unresolved. Trimming stripped 6 bases from V and 6 bases from J, with 8 bases between. CDR1 is SGHAT, CDR2 FQNNGV, per germline. This CDR3 has 11 amino acids. The CDR3 bases are TGTGCCAGCAGTCCCTTCCCTGAAGCTTTCTTT. It encodes CASSPFPEAFF. The whole variable domain, remainder taken from reference TRBV11-2 and TRBJ1-1, is EAGVAQSPRYKIIEKRQSVAFWCNPISGHATLYWYQQILGQGPKLLIQFQNNGVVDDSQLPKDRFSAERLKGVDSTLKIQPAKLEDSAVYLCASSPFPEAFFGQGTRLTVV.

Regarding this clone: Additional DNA sequences in this sample encode the identical CDR3. V gene TRBV20-1 combines with J gene TRBJ2-1; no definite D call. The germline gives CDR1 DFQATT, CDR2 SNEGSKA (reference sequence). This CDR3 region has 11 residues. V was clipped by 0 bases and J by 6 bases, with 3 bases between them. CDR3 nucleotides: TGCAGTGCTAGAGAGGGCAATGAGCAGTTCTTC. This sequence encodes CSAREGNEQFF.

On this clone: Different DNA sequences within this sample yield the same CDR3. The genes are TRBV5-1 and TRBJ2-7; a possible D gene is TRBD2 (6 bases). Germline V lookup: CDR1 SGHRS, CDR2 YFSETQ. The ends were cut back, 4 bases at V and 1 base at J, with 6 bases in the middle. This CDR3 contains 12 residues. CDR3 sequence: CASSRESYEQYF. In DNA form, the CDR3 reads TGCGCCAGCAGCCGGGAGTCCTACGAGCAGTACTTC.

This clone appeared a few times. The chain employs TRBV7-2 and TRBJ1-5; D might be TRBD1 (5 bases). Trimming cost V 4 bases and J 1 base, with 5 bases left between them. Per the germline V gene, CDR1 is SGHTA and CDR2 is FQGNSA. This CDR3 has 13 residues. CDR3 in DNA: TGTGCCAGCAGCTGGGACAGCAATCAGCCCCAGCATTTT. It encodes CASSWDSNQPQHF.

V and J are TRBV19 and TRBJ2-3; 9 bases agree with TRBD1. CDR1 and CDR2 from the germline V gene are LNHDA and SQIVND (reference sequence). The CDR3 has 15 residues. The V gene end was trimmed by 3 bases and the J gene end by 2 bases; junction bases not matched to a gene: 3. The CDR3 region has the DNA TGTGCCAGTAGTATGCGGACAGGGGTCACAGATACGCAGTATTTT. Translated: CASSMRTGVTDTQYF. Variable domain in full (rest from reference TRBV19 and TRBJ2-3): DGGITQSPKYLFRKEGQNVTLSCEQNLNHDAMYWYRQDPGQGLRLIYYSQIVNDFQKGDIAEGYSVSREKKESFPLTVTSAQKNPTAFYLCASSMRTGVTDTQYFGPGTRLTVL.

In this sample, this clone turned up once. The J gene is TRBJ1-1, the V gene TRBV5-6; TRBD1 might be the D (5 bases). V lost 0 bases and J lost 3, with 12 bases in between. The length of the CDR3 is 15 residues. CDR1 is SGHDT and CDR2 is YYEEEE in the germline V gene. In DNA, the CDR3 is TGTGCCAGCAGCTTGGGGGGCTTTACACACACTGAAGCTTTCTTT. This codes for CASSLGGFTHTEAFF.

This chain joins TRBV7-2 and TRBJ1-5, with D possibly matching TRBD1 (6 bases). In germline, CDR1 is SGHTA, CDR2 FQGNSA. The CDR3 has 14 residues. V lost 4 bases, J lost 4 bases, and 11 bases lay in between. CDR3 loop: CASSSGTLNQPQHF. CDR3 DNA sequence: TGTGCCAGCAGCTCCGGGACACTGAATCAGCCCCAGCATTTT.

This chain connects TRBV27 to TRBJ2-7; D unclear. The germline V gene has CDR1 MNHEY and CDR2 SMNVEV (reference sequence). The CDR3 consists of 14 residues. The V end was cut by 8 bases, the J end by 3 bases, with 17 bases between. The CDR3 region is CASSLWARVYEQYF. CDR3 sequence (DNA): TGTGCCAGCTCTTTGTGGGCTCGGGTCTACGAGCAGTACTTC.

The chain couples TRBV30 to TRBJ2-7, with a possible D match to TRBD2 (6 bases). CDR1 and CDR2 (germline): GTSNPN, SVGIG (reference sequence). V was shortened by 8 bases and J by 6 bases, with 17 bases between the two germline ends. The CDR3 spans 12 residues. In DNA form, the CDR3 reads TGTGCCGGGTCCGGGACTCGCTTCGAGCAGTACTTC. It is translated as CAGSGTRFEQYF.